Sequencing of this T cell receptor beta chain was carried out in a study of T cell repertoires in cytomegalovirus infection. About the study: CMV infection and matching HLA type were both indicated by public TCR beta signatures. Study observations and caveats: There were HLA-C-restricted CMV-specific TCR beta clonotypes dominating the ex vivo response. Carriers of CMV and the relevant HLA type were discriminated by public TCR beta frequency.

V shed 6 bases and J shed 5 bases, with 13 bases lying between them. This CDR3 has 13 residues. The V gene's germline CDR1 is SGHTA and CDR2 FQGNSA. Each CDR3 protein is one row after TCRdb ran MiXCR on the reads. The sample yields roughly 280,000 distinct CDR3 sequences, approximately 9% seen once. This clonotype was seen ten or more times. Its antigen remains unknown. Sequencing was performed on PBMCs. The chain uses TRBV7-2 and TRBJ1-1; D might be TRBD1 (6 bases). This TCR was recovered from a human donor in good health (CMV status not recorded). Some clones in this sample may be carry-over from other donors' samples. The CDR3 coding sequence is TGTGCCAGCAGGCGAGGGGGGGGGACTGAAGCTTTCTTT. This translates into CASRRGGGTEAFF. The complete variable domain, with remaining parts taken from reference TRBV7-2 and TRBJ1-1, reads GAGVSQSPSNKVTEKGKDVELRCDPISGHTALYWYRQSLGQGLEFLIYFQGNSAPDKSGLPSDRFSAERTGGSVSTLTIQRTQQEDSAVYLCASRRGGGTEAFFGQGTRLTVV.